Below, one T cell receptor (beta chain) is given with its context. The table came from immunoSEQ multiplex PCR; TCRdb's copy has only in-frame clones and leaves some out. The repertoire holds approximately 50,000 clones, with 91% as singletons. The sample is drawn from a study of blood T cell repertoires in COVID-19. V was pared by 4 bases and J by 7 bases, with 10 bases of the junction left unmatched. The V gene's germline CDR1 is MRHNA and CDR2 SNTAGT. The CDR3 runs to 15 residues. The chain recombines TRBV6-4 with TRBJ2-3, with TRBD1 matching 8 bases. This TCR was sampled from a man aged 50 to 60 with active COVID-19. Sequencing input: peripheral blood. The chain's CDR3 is CASSAQGGDTNTQYF. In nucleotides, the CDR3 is TGTGCCAGCAGTGCACAGGGGGGCGATACCAATACGCAGTATTTT.